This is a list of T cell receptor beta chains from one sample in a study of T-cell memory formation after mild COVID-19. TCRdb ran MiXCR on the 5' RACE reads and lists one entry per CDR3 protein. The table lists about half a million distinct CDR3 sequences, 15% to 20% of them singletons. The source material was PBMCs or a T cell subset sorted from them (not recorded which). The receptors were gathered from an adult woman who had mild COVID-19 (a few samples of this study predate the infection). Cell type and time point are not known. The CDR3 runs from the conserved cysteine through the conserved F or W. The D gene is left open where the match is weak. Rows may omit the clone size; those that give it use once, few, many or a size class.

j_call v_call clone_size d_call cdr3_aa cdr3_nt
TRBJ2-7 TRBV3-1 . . CASSQEVGLLNYEQYF TGTGCCAGCAGCCAAGAAGTGGGACTCCTCAACTACGAGCAGTACTTC
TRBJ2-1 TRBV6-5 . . CASSSDYLGNEQFF TGTGCCAGCAGTTCGGACTATCTGGGCAATGAGCAGTTCTTC
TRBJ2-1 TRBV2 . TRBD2 CASSDGGGLAYNEQFF TGTGCCAGCAGTGACGGCGGGGGGCTCGCCTACAATGAGCAGTTCTTC
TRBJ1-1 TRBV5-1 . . CASSLDGQINTEAFF TGCGCCAGCAGCTTGGATGGACAGATAAACACTGAAGCTTTCTTT
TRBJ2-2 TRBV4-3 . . CASSQAGRNTGELFF TGCGCCAGCAGCCAAGCGGGGAGGAACACCGGGGAGCTGTTTTTT
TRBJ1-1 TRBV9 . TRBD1 CASRGEGAYTEAFF TGTGCCAGCAGAGGGGAGGGGGCGTACACTGAAGCTTTCTTT
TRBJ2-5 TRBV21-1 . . CASSRRLRAPSWSETQYF TGTGCCAGCAGCCGAAGACTCCGGGCCCCAAGTTGGAGTGAGACCCAGTACTTC
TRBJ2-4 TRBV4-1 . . CASSQGQLAKNIQYF TGCGCCAGCAGCCAAGGTCAGCTAGCCAAAAACATTCAGTACTTC
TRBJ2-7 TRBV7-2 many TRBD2 CASSLAASGRGEQYF TGTGCCAGCAGCTTAGCCGCTAGCGGGAGGGGCGAGCAGTACTTC
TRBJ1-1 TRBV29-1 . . CSVDRGQNTEAFF TGCAGCGTTGATCGGGGACAGAACACTGAAGCTTTCTTT
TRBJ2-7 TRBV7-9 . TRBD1 CASSVSSGTGGYEQYF TGTGCCAGCAGCGTATCCTCCGGGACAGGGGGATACGAGCAGTACTTC
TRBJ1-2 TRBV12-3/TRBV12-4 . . CASSFAGGYTF TGTGCCAGCAGTTTTGCAGGGGGCTACACCTTC
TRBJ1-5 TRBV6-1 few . CASSVGQGRFQPQHF TGTGCCAGCAGTGTTGGTCAGGGAAGGTTTCAGCCCCAGCATTTT
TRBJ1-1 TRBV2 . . CASSRLSEAFF TGTGCCAGCAGCCGCCTTTCTGAAGCTTTCTTT
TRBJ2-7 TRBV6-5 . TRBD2 CASSYSLAGAPYEQYF TGTGCCAGCAGTTACTCCCTAGCGGGGGCCCCCTACGAGCAGTACTTC
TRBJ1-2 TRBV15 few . CATSRTGTHPDGYTF TGTGCCACCAGCAGAACCGGGACCCACCCGGATGGCTACACCTTC
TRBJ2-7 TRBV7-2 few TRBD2 CASSPASGTRTYEQYF TGTGCCAGCAGCCCAGCGTCCGGGACTAGAACCTACGAGCAGTACTTC
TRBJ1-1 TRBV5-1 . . CASSLVGAGTQNTEAFF TGCGCCAGCAGCTTGGTCGGTGCCGGGACTCAGAACACTGAAGCTTTCTTT
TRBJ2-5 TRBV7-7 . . CASTLLVAGSQETQYF TGTGCTAGCACCTTACTCGTCGCGGGTTCCCAAGAGACCCAGTACTTC
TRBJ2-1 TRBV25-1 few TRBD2 CASSEVGRAGGRGEQFF TGTGCCAGCAGTGAAGTCGGGAGAGCGGGAGGTCGCGGTGAGCAGTTCTTC
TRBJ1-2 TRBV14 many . CASSRSGPGYGYTF TGTGCCAGCAGCCGATCAGGGCCGGGCTATGGCTACACCTTC
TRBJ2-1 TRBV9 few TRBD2 CASTLGGGTYNEQFF TGTGCCAGCACCCTCGGCGGGGGGACCTACAATGAGCAGTTCTTC
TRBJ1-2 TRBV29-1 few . CSVVEPTGYGYTF TGCAGCGTTGTTGAGCCGACGGGCTATGGCTACACCTTC
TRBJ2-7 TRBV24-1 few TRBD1 CATSESRDRAPYEQYF TGTGCCACCAGTGAATCCAGGGACAGGGCACCCTACGAGCAGTACTTC
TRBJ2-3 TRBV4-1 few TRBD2 CASKRSLALATDTQYF TGCGCCAGCAAGCGGTCACTAGCGTTGGCCACAGATACGCAGTATTTT
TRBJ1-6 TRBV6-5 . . CASSYGRRNNSPLHF TGTGCCAGCAGTTACGGACGTCGGAATAATTCACCCCTCCACTTT
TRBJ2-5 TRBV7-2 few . CASSGEDSPRKETQYF TGTGCCAGCAGCGGTGAGGACAGCCCTAGGAAGGAGACCCAGTACTTC
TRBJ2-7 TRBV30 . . CAWRGIYEQYF TGTGCCTGGAGGGGGATCTACGAGCAGTACTTC
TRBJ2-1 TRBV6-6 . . CASSYHRSTAAPPTEQFF TGTGCCAGCAGTTACCACAGGTCAACAGCAGCCCCACCAACTGAGCAGTTCTTC
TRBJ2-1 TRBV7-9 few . CASSSLHNEQFF TGTGCCAGCAGCTCGCTACACAATGAGCAGTTCTTC
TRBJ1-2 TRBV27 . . CASSSGVREIGGYTF TGTGCCAGCAGTTCGGGGGTCAGGGAGATAGGTGGCTACACCTTC
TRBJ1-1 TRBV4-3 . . CASSQEGQGRAFF TGCGCCAGCAGCCAAGAAGGGCAGGGGCGGGCTTTCTTT
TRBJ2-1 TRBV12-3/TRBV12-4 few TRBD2 CASSPSGRMSNEQFF TGTGCCAGCAGTCCTAGCGGGCGGATGAGCAATGAGCAGTTCTTC
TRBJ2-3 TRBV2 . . CASMRGGTDTQYF TGTGCCAGCATGAGGGGTGGCACAGATACGCAGTATTTT
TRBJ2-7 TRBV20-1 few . CSARELSSYEQYF TGCAGTGCTAGAGAACTGTCCTCCTACGAGCAGTACTTC
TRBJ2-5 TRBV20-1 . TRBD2 CSASGGGSFQVGETQYF TGCAGTGCTAGTGGTGGCGGGAGCTTCCAAGTGGGAGAGACCCAGTACTTC
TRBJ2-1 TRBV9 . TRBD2 CASSGGGAGHNEQFF TGTGCCAGCAGCGGGGGCGGAGCGGGGCACAATGAGCAGTTCTTC
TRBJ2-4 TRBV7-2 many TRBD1 CASSLRQGNIQYF TGTGCCAGCAGCTTAAGACAGGGTAACATTCAGTACTTC
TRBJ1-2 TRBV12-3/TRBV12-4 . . CASSLTTTAPSF TGTGCCAGCAGCCTAACCACGACAGCCCCATCCTTC
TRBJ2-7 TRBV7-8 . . CASSRRPLGSEQYF TGTGCCAGCAGCCGGCGACCCCTGGGGTCCGAGCAGTACTTC
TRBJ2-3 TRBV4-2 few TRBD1 CASSPTGASTDTQYF TGTGCCAGCAGCCCGACAGGGGCCAGCACAGATACGCAGTATTTT